Following are 9 T cell receptor beta chains from one sample sequenced in a study of cytomegalovirus exposure and HLA in healthy donors. The PCR contained 60 Vbeta and 13 Jbeta primers. Profiling relied on immunoSEQ multiplex PCR, and the TCRdb table lists in-frame clones only, not all of them. The repertoire holds 170,000 or so clones, with roughly 80% as singletons. The sequenced sample consisted of PBMCs. These receptors were taken from a man younger than 35 in good health and CMV-seronegative.

The rearrangement joins TRBV10-3 to TRBJ2-7; D ambiguous. V lost 3 bases and J 2 bases, leaving 11 bases between the germline ends. The CDR3 contains 14 residues. The germline gives CDR1 ENHRY, CDR2 SYGVKD. The CDR3 nucleotides are TGTGCCATCAGTGAAGACACCTCCCCCTACGAGCAGTACTTC. Translating it yields CAISEDTSPYEQYF.

This rearrangement joins TRBV11-1 to TRBJ2-1; a possible D gene is TRBD2 (6 bases). The CDR3 is 16 residues long. The germline V gene has CDR1 SGHAT and CDR2 FQDESV (reference sequence). V lost 4 bases and J lost 0, with 13 bases in between. The CDR3 DNA reads TGTGCCAGCAGCTCGAGACTAGATATCTCCTACAATGAGCAGTTCTTC. Translation gives CASSSRLDISYNEQFF.

The chain couples TRBV4-1 to TRBJ2-3; D might be TRBD1 (6 bases). Per germline, CDR1 MGHRA and CDR2 YSYEKL. CDR3 length equals 16 residues. V lost 8 bases and J 2 bases, leaving 20 bases between the germline ends. CDR3 sequence reads: CASGTPHIDLTDTQYF. The CDR3 DNA reads as TGCGCCAGCGGGACACCCCATATCGATCTCACAGATACGCAGTATTTT.

J is TRBJ1-1 and V is TRBV7-8; 10 nucleotides line up with TRBD1. The CDR3 covers 15 residues. V shed 5 bases, J shed 4 bases, and the junction held 7 bases outside the gene matches. CDR1 and CDR2 from the germline V gene are SGHVS and FQNEAQ. CDR3 sequence reads: CASSIRDRGGTEAFF. The DNA for the CDR3 is TGTGCCAGCAGCATCCGGGACAGGGGCGGCACTGAAGCTTTCTTT.

This chain links TRBV25-1 with TRBJ1-2, with D uncertain. The CDR3 sequence is 11 residues long. Trimming pared 6 bases from V and 3 bases from J, leaving 5 bases between. The germline gives CDR1 MGHDK, CDR2 SYGVNS. CDR3 DNA: TGTGCCAGCAGCCACTACTATGGCTACACCTTC. It is translated as CASSHYYGYTF.

This clone was recorded once. The chain links TRBV7-8 to TRBJ2-7; D remains unclear. CDR3 size: 12 residues. Trimming took off 2 bases at V and 2 bases at J, with 4 bases between the two ends. Germline CDR1 reads SGHVS; CDR2 reads FQNEAQ. The CDR3 loop reads CASSLTTYEQYF. CDR3 coding DNA: TGTGCCAGCAGCTTAACAACCTACGAGCAGTACTTC.

This chain uses TRBV18 with TRBJ2-7; 9 bases align to TRBD2. Per germline, CDR1 KGHSH and CDR2 LQKENI. The CDR3 has 15 residues. V shed 2 bases and J 4 bases; nucleotides not matched to a gene: 6. The CDR3 DNA is TGTGCCAGCTCACCAAGCCTAGCGGGATTGTACGAGCAGTACTTC. Its translation is CASSPSLAGLYEQYF.

V is TRBV12-1 and J is TRBJ2-2; the DNA was not compared with TRBD2, the D call given in the table. TRBV12-1 is flagged as a pseudogene. The CDR3 is 15 amino acids. CDR3 loop: CAKVPGGCDTGELFF. As DNA, the CDR3 is TGTGCCAAAGTACCGGGAGGGTGTGACACCGGGGAGCTGTTTTTT.

The chain employs TRBV7-2 and TRBJ2-1, with D uncertain. This CDR3 region has 14 residues. The V end lost 0 bases, the J end lost 8 bases, and 11 bases lay between the germline ends. From germline, CDR1 is SGHTA and CDR2 FQGNSA. CDR3: CASSLAVGRDEQFF. The CDR3 coding sequence is TGTGCCAGCAGCTTAGCTGTCGGTCGGGATGAGCAGTTCTTC.